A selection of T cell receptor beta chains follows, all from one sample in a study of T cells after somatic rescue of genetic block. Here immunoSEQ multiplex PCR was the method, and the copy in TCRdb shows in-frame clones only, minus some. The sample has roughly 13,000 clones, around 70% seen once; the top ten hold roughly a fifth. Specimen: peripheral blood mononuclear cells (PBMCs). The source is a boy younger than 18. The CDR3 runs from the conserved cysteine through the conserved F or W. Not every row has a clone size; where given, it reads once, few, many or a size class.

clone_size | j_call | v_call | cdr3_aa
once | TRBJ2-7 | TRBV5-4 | CASSLGLAVGPYEQYF
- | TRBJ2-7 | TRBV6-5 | CASSYMGVGEQYF
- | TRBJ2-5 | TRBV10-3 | CAARGNGEETQYF
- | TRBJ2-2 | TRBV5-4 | CASSLGDRGTGELFF
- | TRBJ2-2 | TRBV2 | CASSIQGEWAGELFF
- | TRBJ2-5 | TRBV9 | CASSPLRGPQETQYF
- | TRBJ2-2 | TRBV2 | CASSEWNTGELFF
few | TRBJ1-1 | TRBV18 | CASSPSENTEAFF
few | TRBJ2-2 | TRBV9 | CASSVTNTGELFF
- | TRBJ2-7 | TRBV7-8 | CASSSYGTARAYEQYF
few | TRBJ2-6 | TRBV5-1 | CASSHEQGPARANVLTF
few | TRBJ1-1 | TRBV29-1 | CSVAGETRTEAFF
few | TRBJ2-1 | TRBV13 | CASSLVAPVSYNEQFF
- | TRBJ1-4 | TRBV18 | CASVTSRGADEKLFF
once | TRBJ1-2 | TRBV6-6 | CASSYSGTGWVYGYTF
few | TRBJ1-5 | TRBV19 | CASSDLPVNQPQHF
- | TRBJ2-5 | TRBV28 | CASSLWAPGETQYF
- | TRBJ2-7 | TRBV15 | CATSRTSGGTYGQYF
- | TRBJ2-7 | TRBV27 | CASSLRTGSYEQYF
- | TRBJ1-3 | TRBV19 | CASSIMLGGRTSGNTIYF
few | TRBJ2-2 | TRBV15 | CATSERWDTGELFF
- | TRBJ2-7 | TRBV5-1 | CASSLGTSGRVYEQYF
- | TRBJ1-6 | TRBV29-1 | CSVEGVGQSQHSYNSPLHF
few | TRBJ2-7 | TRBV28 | CASSSGSPYEQYF
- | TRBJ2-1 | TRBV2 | CASSELAGSSYNEQFF
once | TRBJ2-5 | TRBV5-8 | CASSLVRVGETQYF
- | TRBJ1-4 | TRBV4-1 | CASSQDPGAMGEKLFF
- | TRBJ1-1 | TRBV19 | CASSIGGQGSTEAFF
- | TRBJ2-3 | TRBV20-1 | CSAPPQREYF
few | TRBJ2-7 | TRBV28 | CASSLIGTSYEQYF
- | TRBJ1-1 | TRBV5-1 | CASSSLQGTNTEAFF
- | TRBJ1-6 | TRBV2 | CASSGGRPGNSPLHF
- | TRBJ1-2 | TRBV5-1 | CASSLGRATYGYTF
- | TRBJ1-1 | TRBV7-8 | CASRVGGTEAFF
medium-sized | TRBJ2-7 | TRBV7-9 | CASSPSEYEQYF
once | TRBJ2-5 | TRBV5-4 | CASSLGGRAVARGTQYF
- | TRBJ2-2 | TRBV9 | CASDTGELFF
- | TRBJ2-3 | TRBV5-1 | CASSMLAGGKDTQYF
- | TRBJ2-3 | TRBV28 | CASSSPVWTGGVTDTQYF
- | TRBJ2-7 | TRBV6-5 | CASSPWGGLYEQYF
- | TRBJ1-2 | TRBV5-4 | CASRRDRGNYGYTF
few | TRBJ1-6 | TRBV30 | CAWRPPQGRDSPLHF
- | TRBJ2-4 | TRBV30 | CAWSLTAALAKNIQYF
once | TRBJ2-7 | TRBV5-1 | CASSLGQGASQYF
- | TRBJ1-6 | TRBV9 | CASSARTGNSPLHF
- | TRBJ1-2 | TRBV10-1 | CASSRSRKTYGYTF
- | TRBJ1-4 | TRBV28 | CASSLPEREKLFF
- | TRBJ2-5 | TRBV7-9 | CASSLAGLLQETQYF